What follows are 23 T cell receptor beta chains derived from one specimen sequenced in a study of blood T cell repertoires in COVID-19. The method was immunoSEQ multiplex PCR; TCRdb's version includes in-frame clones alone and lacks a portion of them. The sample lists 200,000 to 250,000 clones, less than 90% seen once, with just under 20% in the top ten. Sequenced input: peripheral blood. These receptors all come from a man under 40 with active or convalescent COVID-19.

The CDR3 protein is CASSPLGHPTDTQYF. CDR3 coding DNA: TGTGCCAGCAGCCCACTGGGACACCCCACAGATACGCAGTATTTT. The chain joins TRBV11-2 to TRBJ2-3; possible D gene TRBD1, 6 bases. V was clipped by 5 bases and J by 2 bases, with 14 bases between them. CDR3 length equals 15 residues. Germline V gene data show CDR1 as SGHAT and CDR2 as FQNNGV.

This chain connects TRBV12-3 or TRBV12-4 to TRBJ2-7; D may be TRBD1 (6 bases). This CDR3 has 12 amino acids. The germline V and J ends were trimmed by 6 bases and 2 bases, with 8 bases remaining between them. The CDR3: CASSSGAYEQYF. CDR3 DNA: TGTGCCAGCAGCTCAGGGGCCTACGAGCAGTACTTC.

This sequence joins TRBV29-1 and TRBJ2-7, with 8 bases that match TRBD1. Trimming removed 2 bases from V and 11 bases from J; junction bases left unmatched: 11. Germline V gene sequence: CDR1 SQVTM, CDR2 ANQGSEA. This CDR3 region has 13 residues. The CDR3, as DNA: TGCAGCGTTGAAAAAGGGACAGGAGGTCGGGAGTACTTC. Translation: CSVEKGTGGREYF.

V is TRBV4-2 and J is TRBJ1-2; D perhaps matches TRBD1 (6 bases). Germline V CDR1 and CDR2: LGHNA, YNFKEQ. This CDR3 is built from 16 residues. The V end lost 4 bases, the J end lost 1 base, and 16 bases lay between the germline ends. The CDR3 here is CASSPEPGAFNYGYTF. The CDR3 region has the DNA TGTGCCAGCAGCCCCGAACCAGGGGCCTTTAACTATGGCTACACCTTC.

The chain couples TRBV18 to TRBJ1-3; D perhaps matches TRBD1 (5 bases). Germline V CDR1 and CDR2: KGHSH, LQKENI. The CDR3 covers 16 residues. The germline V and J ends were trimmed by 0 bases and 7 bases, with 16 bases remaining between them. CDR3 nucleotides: TGTGCCAGCTCACCACCAAGCGCAGGGCGGGGGAACACCATATATTTT. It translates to CASSPPSAGRGNTIYF.

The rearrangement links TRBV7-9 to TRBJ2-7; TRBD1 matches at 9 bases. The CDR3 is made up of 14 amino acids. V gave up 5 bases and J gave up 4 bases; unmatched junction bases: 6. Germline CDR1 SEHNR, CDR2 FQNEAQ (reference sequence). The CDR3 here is CASSLGTGNYEQYF. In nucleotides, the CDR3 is TGTGCCAGCAGCCTCGGGACAGGGAATTACGAGCAGTACTTC.

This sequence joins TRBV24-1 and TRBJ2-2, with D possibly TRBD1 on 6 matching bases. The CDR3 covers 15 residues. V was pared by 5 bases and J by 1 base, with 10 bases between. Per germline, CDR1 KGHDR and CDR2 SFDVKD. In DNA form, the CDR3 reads TGTGCCACCAGTGGGCCGGGACAGAACACCGGGGAGCTGTTTTTT. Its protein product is CATSGPGQNTGELFF.

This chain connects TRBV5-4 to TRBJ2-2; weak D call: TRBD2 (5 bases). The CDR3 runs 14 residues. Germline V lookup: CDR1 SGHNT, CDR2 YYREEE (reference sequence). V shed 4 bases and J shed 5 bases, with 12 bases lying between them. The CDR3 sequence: CASSRGSRTGELFF. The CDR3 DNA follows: TGTGCCAGCAGCCGGGGTAGTCGAACCGGGGAGCTGTTTTTT.

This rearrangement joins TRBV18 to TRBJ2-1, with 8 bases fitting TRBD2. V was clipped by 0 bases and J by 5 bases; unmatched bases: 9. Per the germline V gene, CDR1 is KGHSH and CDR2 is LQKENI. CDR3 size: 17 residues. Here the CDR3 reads CASSPPGVAGNNNEQFF. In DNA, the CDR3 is TGTGCCAGCTCACCACCGGGGGTAGCGGGAAACAACAATGAGCAGTTCTTC.

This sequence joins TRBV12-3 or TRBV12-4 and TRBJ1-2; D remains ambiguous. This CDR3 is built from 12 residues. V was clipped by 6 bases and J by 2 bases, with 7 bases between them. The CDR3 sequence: CASRPQNYGYTF. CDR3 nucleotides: TGTGCCAGCAGGCCTCAGAACTATGGCTACACCTTC.

The CDR3 reads CASNQGGLGGQPQHF. The CDR3 DNA sequence: TGTGCCAGCAACCAGGGTGGTTTGGGGGGTCAGCCCCAGCATTTT. This chain links TRBV6-5 with TRBJ1-5; D is possibly TRBD1 (5 bases). The CDR3 totals 15 residues. V was clipped by 7 bases and J by 6 bases, with 19 bases between them. From germline, CDR1 is MNHEY and CDR2 SVGAGI.

Written as DNA, the CDR3 is TGTGCCAGCAGCGAGACAGCAAATAATGAAAAACTGTTTTTT. Translating it yields CASSETANNEKLFF. The chain employs TRBV7-9 and TRBJ1-4, with D possibly matching TRBD1 (5 bases). The CDR3 runs to 14 residues. Trimming removed 5 bases from V and 4 bases from J, with 11 bases in between. The germline V gene has CDR1 SEHNR and CDR2 FQNEAQ (reference sequence).

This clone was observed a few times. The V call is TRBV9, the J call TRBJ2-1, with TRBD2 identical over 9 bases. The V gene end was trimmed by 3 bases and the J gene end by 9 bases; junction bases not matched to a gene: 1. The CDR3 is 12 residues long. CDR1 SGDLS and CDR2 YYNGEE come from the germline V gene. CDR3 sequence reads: CASSETSGEQFF. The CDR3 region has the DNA TGTGCCAGCAGCGAGACTAGCGGTGAGCAGTTCTTC. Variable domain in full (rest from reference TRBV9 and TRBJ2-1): DSGVTQTPKHLITATGQRVTLRCSPRSGDLSVYWYQQSLDQGLQFLIQYYNGEERAKGNILERFSAQQFPDLHSELNLSSLELGDSALYFCASSETSGEQFFGPGTRLTVL.

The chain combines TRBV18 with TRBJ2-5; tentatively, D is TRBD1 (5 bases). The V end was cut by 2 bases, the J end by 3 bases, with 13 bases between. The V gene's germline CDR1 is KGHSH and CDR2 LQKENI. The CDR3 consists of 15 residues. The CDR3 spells CASSPNTGKKETQYF. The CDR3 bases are TGTGCCAGCTCACCAAATACAGGCAAAAAAGAGACCCAGTACTTC.

CDR3 sequence reads: CASSFLHYGYTF. CDR3 coding DNA: TGTGCCAGCAGCTTTCTCCACTATGGCTACACCTTC. This sequence joins TRBV5-8 and TRBJ1-2; D gene unclear. V dropped 2 bases and J dropped 3 bases, with 5 bases sitting between them. Germline V gene lookup returns CDR1 SGHTS and CDR2 YDEGEE. There are 12 residues in the CDR3.

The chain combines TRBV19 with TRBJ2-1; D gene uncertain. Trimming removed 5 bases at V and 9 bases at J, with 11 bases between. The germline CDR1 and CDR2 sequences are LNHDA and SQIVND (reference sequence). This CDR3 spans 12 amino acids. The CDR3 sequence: CASSQISSEQFF. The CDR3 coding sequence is TGTGCCAGTAGTCAGATCTCTAGTGAGCAGTTCTTC.

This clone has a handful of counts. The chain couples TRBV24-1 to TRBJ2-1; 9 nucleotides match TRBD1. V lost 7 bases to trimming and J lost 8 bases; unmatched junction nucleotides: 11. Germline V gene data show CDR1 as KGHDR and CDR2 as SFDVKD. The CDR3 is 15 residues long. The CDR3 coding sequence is TGTGCCACCAGGGACACAAGGACAGGGGTCGATGAGCAGTTCTTC. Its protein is CATRDTRTGVDEQFF.

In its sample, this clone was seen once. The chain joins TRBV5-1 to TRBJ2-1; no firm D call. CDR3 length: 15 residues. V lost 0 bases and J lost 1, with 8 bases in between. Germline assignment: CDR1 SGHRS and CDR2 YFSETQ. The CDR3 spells CASSLAGWSYNEQFF. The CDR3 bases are TGCGCCAGCAGCTTGGCCGGGTGGTCCTACAATGAGCAGTTCTTC.

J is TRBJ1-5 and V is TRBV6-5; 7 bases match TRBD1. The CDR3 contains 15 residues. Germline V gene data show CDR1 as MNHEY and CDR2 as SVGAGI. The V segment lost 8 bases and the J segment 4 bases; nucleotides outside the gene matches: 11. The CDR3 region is CASSPSAGGNQPQHF. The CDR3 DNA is TGTGCCAGCTCCCCGTCGGCAGGGGGGAATCAGCCCCAGCATTTT.

CDR3 residues: CASSYRQASSYEQYF. Written as DNA, the CDR3 is TGTGCCAGCAGTTATCGACAGGCTTCCTCCTACGAGCAGTACTTC. The gene calls are TRBV6-5 and TRBJ2-7, with D possibly TRBD1 on 6 matching bases. The CDR3 is 15 residues long. Trimming took off 3 bases at V and 0 bases at J, with 12 bases between the two ends. CDR1 is MNHEY, CDR2 SVGAGI, per germline.

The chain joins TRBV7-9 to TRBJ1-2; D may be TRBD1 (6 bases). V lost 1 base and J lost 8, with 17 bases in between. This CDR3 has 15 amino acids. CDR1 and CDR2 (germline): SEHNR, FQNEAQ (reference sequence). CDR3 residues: CASSLGDRLFEGYTF. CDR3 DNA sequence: TGTGCCAGCAGCTTAGGCGACAGGCTTTTCGAAGGCTACACCTTC.

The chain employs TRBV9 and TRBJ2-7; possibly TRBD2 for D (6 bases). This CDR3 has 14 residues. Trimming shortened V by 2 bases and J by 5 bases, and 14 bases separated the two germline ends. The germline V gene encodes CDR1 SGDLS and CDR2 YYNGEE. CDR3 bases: TGTGCCAGCAGCGTTTTCGGGGGAGCGGACGAGCAGTACTTC. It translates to CASSVFGGADEQYF.

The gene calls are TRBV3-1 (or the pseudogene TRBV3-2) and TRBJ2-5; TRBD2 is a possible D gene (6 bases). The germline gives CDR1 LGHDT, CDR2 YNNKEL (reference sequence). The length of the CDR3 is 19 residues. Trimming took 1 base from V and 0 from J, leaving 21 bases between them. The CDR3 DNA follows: TGTGCCAGCAGCCAAGGTCCGCCCGGAACGGGGAGGTACCAAGAGACCCAGTACTTC. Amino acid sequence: CASSQGPPGTGRYQETQYF.